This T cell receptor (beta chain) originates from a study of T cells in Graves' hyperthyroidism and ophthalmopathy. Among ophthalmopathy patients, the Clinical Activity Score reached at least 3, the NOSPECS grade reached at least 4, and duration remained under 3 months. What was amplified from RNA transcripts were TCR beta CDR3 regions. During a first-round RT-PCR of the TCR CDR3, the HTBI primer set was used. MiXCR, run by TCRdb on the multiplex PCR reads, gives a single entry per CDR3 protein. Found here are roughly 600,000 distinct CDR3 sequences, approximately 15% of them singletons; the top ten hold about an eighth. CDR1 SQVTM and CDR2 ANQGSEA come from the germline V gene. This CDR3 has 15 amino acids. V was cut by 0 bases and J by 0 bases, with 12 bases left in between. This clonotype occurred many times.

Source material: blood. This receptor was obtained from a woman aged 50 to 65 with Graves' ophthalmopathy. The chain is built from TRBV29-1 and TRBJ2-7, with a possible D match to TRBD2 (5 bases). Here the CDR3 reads CSVEDDGISSYEQYF. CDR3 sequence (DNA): TGCAGCGTTGAAGATGACGGGATTAGCTCCTACGAGCAGTACTTC.